This T cell receptor (beta chain) was recovered during a study of T-cell reconstitution after alpha-beta-depleted transplantation in children. Unique molecular identifiers were used in preparing the TCRbeta library. TCRdb fed the PCR reads into MiXCR, producing one record per CDR3 protein. The sample has about a million distinct CDR3 sequences; about 29% are singletons. This clonotype has just a few counts. Its antigen remains unknown. The CDR3 runs 12 residues. Germline CDR1 reads WSHSY; CDR2 reads SAAADI. The V and J ends lost 4 bases and 3 bases respectively, with 7 bases between them. Study-wide points: Where alpha-beta T cells came from about two months after transplant was reportedly several hundred expanded graft clones.

The source of this sequence is a boy under two years old who had a stem cell transplant for SCID, so the T cells may come from the graft donor. The rearrangement joins TRBV10-2 to TRBJ2-7, with no clear D. The sequencing used PBMCs, mostly from graft donor cells, collected 360 days after TCRalphabeta/CD19-depleted stem cell transplant. CDR3 residues: CASSGVVYEQYF. CDR3 nucleotide sequence: TGCGCCAGCAGTGGAGTCGTCTACGAGCAGTACTTC.